This paragraph covers one TCR beta chain sequence. This specimen belongs to a study of breast tumors, draining lymph nodes, adjacent tissues. V was cut by 4 bases and J by 2 bases, with 10 bases left in between. Germline V gives CDR1 SGHNT, CDR2 YYREEE (reference sequence). CDR3 size: 15 residues. TCRdb itself ran the multiplex PCR reads through MiXCR, one entry per CDR3 protein. The repertoire holds more than 80,000 distinct CDR3 sequences, more than 30% seen once, with under 6% in the top ten. Axillary draining lymph nodes of breast cancer patients supplied the node samples. Sequenced sample: axillary lymph node tissue. V gene TRBV5-4 combines with J gene TRBJ1-6; no clear D. The source is a female donor with breast cancer. Some clones in this sample may be carry-over from other donors' samples. CDR3 residues: CASSPEITYNSPLHF. CDR3 nucleotide sequence: TGTGCCAGCAGCCCCGAGATAACCTATAATTCACCCCTCCACTTT.